One sample yielded the 24 T cell receptor beta chains listed below, sequenced in a study of T cells in localized non-small cell lung cancer. Profiling relied on immunoSEQ multiplex PCR, and the TCRdb table lists in-frame clones only, not all of them. In the table there are approximately 26,000 clones, over 70% of which are singletons. The sample here was peripheral blood, taken before any cancer treatment. The receptor set was obtained from a man aged 35 to 70 with stage III squamous cell lung carcinoma.

The chain couples TRBV2 to TRBJ1-2; D not resolved. Trimming stripped 2 bases from V and 2 bases from J, with 9 bases between. CDR3 size: 14 residues. In germline, CDR1 is SNHLY, CDR2 FYNNEI. CDR3 loop: CASSEKSTNYGYTF. CDR3 nucleotide sequence: TGTGCCAGCAGTGAAAAGTCCACAAACTATGGCTACACCTTC. Variable domain in full (rest from reference TRBV2 and TRBJ1-2): EPEVTQTPSHQVTQMGQEVILRCVPISNHLYFYWYRQILGQKVEFLVSFYNNEISEKSEIFDDQFSVERPDGSNFTLKIRSTKLEDSAMYFCASSEKSTNYGYTFGSGTRLTVV.

J is TRBJ1-1 and V is TRBV5-4; D is unresolved. V shed 0 bases and J shed 1 base, with 10 bases lying between them. CDR1 SGHNT and CDR2 YYREEE come from the germline V gene (reference sequence). The CDR3 length is 15 residues. In nucleotides, the CDR3 is TGTGCCAGCAGCTTGGTGGGGAACAGGAACACTGAAGCTTTCTTT. Translated, it gives CASSLVGNRNTEAFF.

The chain employs TRBV29-1 and TRBJ1-1; D gene ambiguous. CDR3 length equals 12 residues. Germline V lookup: CDR1 SQVTM, CDR2 ANQGSEA. Trimming removed 7 bases at V and 4 bases at J, with 13 bases between. This CDR3 is CSAGEWGTEAFF. The CDR3 DNA sequence: TGCAGCGCGGGCGAGTGGGGCACTGAAGCTTTCTTT.

This clone was detected once. The J gene is TRBJ2-2, the V gene TRBV18; D perhaps matches TRBD2 (6 bases). Trimming took 6 bases from V and 6 from J, leaving 11 bases between them. Germline V gene data show CDR1 as KGHSH and CDR2 as LQKENI. The CDR3 contains 13 residues. This chain's CDR3 is CASSPTSSGELFF. CDR3 nucleotide sequence: TGTGCCAGCTCGCCAACTAGCTCCGGGGAGCTGTTTTTT.

The rearrangement links TRBV11-2 to TRBJ1-3, with D perhaps matching TRBD1 (5 bases). This CDR3 is 16 amino acids long. The V gene's germline CDR1 is SGHAT and CDR2 FQNNGV. With 2 bases removed from V and 1 base from J, the gap between germline ends came to 12 bases. CDR3 nucleotide sequence: TGTGCCAGCAGCTTATTAGGGGATGGGTCTGGAAACACCATATATTTT. Its protein product is CASSLLGDGSGNTIYF. Complete variable domain (other parts from reference TRBV11-2 and TRBJ1-3): EAGVAQSPRYKIIEKRQSVAFWCNPISGHATLYWYQQILGQGPKLLIQFQNNGVVDDSQLPKDRFSAERLKGVDSTLKIQPAKLEDSAVYLCASSLLGDGSGNTIYFGEGSWLTVV.

The CDR3 nucleotides read TGTGCCAGCAGTGAGACGGTGGGGAACACTGAAGCTTTCTTT. Its translation: CASSETVGNTEAFF. This chain uses TRBV2 with TRBJ1-1; D uncertain. With 3 bases removed from V and 1 base from J, the gap between germline ends came to 9 bases. This CDR3 region has 14 residues. The V gene's germline CDR1 is SNHLY and CDR2 FYNNEI.

This sequence joins TRBV27 and TRBJ1-4; D is unresolved. The V gene lost 0 bases and the J gene lost 0 bases, with 8 bases spanning the gap. Per the germline V gene, CDR1 is MNHEY and CDR2 is SMNVEV (reference sequence). The CDR3 extends over 16 amino acids. The CDR3 DNA reads TGTGCCAGCAGTTTATCGTTAGGGTCAACTAATGAAAAACTGTTTTTT. Translating it yields CASSLSLGSTNEKLFF.

V and J are TRBV27 and TRBJ2-2, with D hard to call. This CDR3 has 13 amino acids. CDR1 and CDR2 (germline): MNHEY, SMNVEV (reference sequence). Trimming left V 2 bases short and J 4 bases short, with 5 bases between. CDR3 sequence (DNA): TGTGCCAGCAGTTTAGTACCCACCGGGGAGCTGTTTTTT. It is translated as CASSLVPTGELFF.

This clone occurred once. The chain couples TRBV14 to TRBJ1-5, with D hard to call. Deletions cut 0 bases from V and 4 bases from J, with 1 base between. Germline V gene sequence: CDR1 SGHDN, CDR2 FVKESK. The CDR3 runs 12 residues. The CDR3 reads CASSQDNQPQHF. DNA for the CDR3: TGTGCCAGCAGCCAAGATAATCAGCCCCAGCATTTT.

The J gene is TRBJ2-2, the V gene TRBV6-6; 8 nucleotides match TRBD2. CDR1 is MNHNY and CDR2 is SVGAGI in the germline V gene (reference sequence). CDR3 size: 13 residues. J gave up 6 bases and V 7 bases, and 4 bases lay outside the gene matches. The CDR3, as DNA: TGTGCCAGCACCCACGGGGGGGCCGGGGAGCTGTTTTTT. This encodes CASTHGGAGELFF.

The genes are TRBV5-1 and TRBJ2-5, with D possibly being TRBD2 (6 bases). In germline, CDR1 is SGHRS, CDR2 YFSETQ. The CDR3 has 15 residues. The V end was cut by 0 bases, the J end by 5 bases, with 14 bases between. Here the CDR3 reads CASSLEGRREETQYF. The CDR3 nucleotides are TGCGCCAGCAGCTTGGAAGGGAGGAGGGAGGAGACCCAGTACTTC.

This sequence joins TRBV6-1 and TRBJ1-6, with D tentatively TRBD1 (6 bases). This CDR3 spans 13 amino acids. The germline CDR1 and CDR2 sequences are MNHNS and SASEGT. Trimming stripped 4 bases from V and 8 bases from J, with 9 bases between. The CDR3, as DNA: TGTGCCAGCAGTGCCAGGGGACATTCACCCCTCCACTTT. This codes for CASSARGHSPLHF.

V gene TRBV5-1 combines with J gene TRBJ1-2; D remains unclear. The V gene's germline CDR1 is SGHRS and CDR2 YFSETQ. V gave up 0 bases and J gave up 3 bases, with 9 bases separating them. CDR3 length equals 14 residues. CDR3 sequence (DNA): TGCGCCAGCAGCTTGGAGTCCGGGCACTATGGCTACACCTTC. It is translated as CASSLESGHYGYTF.

The rearrangement uses TRBV5-1 and TRBJ2-7, with 9 bases fitting TRBD2. Germline CDR1 is SGHRS and CDR2 is YFSETQ. V lost 4 bases, J lost 0 bases, and 2 bases stayed unmatched. The CDR3 is 14 residues long. In nucleotides, the CDR3 is TGCGCCAGCAGCACGGGACTAGCCTCCTACGAGCAGTACTTC. Its protein product is CASSTGLASYEQYF. Filled out from reference TRBV5-1 and TRBJ2-7, the complete variable domain reads KAGVTQTPRYLIKTRGQQVTLSCSPISGHRSVSWYQQTPGQGLQFLFEYFSETQRNKGNFPGRFSGRQFSNSRSEMNVSTLELGDSALYLCASSTGLASYEQYFGPGTRLTVT.

This chain joins TRBV9 and TRBJ2-7; D ambiguous. This CDR3 has 13 residues. Trimming shortened V by 5 bases and J by 6 bases, and 15 bases separated the two germline ends. The germline gives CDR1 SGDLS, CDR2 YYNGEE. CDR3 protein: CASSSAVPSEQYF. The CDR3 DNA is TGTGCCAGCAGTTCCGCCGTCCCCTCCGAGCAGTACTTC.

The rearrangement joins TRBV11-3 to TRBJ1-1, with D perhaps matching TRBD1 (5 bases). The CDR3 length is 13 residues. Looked up from germline, CDR1 is SGHNT and CDR2 is YENEEA. V was trimmed by 0 bases and J by 4 bases, leaving 6 bases between them. CDR3 bases: TGTGCCAGCAGCTTAGAGGGGGGCACTGAAGCTTTCTTT. Amino acids: CASSLEGGTEAFF.

The chain uses TRBV19 and TRBJ2-3; D is perhaps TRBD1 or TRBD2 (5 bases each). Per the germline V gene, CDR1 is LNHDA and CDR2 is SQIVND (reference sequence). V shed 3 bases and J shed 10 bases, with 11 bases lying between them. The length of the CDR3 is 12 residues. Here the CDR3 reads CASSIGTPPQYF. The CDR3 region has the DNA TGTGCCAGTAGTATCGGGACCCCCCCGCAGTATTTT.

The chain is built from TRBV18 and TRBJ2-3; D is undetermined. The CDR3 loop spans 15 amino acids. The germline V and J ends were trimmed by 1 base and 0 bases, with 8 bases remaining between them. Looked up from germline, CDR1 is KGHSH and CDR2 is LQKENI. The CDR3, as DNA: TGTGCCAGCTCACCACGGAGTTCTAGCACAGATACGCAGTATTTT. The encoded protein is CASSPRSSSTDTQYF.

V gene TRBV28 combines with J gene TRBJ2-1; D is unclear. Germline values: CDR1 MDHEN, CDR2 SYDVKM. The CDR3 is made up of 14 amino acids. Trimming shortened V by 6 bases and J by 1 base, and 10 bases separated the two germline ends. The CDR3 sequence is CASSLLGSYNEQFF. CDR3 coding DNA: TGTGCCAGCAGCCTACTTGGGTCCTACAATGAGCAGTTCTTC.

CDR3 sequence (DNA): TGTGCCAGCAGCTCCCTCATTGGGATTTTTACAGATACGCAGTATTTT. It specifies CASSSLIGIFTDTQYF. V usage is TRBV28 and J usage is TRBJ2-3; D remains unclear. Germline V gives CDR1 MDHEN, CDR2 SYDVKM. The CDR3 totals 16 residues. Trimming took off 6 bases at V and 3 bases at J, with 19 bases between the two ends.

The rearrangement uses TRBV5-1 and TRBJ2-5, with TRBD1 matching over 7 bases. Germline lookup yields CDR1 SGHRS and CDR2 YFSETQ. The CDR3 sequence is 18 residues long. V trimming: 4 bases; J trimming: 0 bases; junction bases outside the gene matches: 15. The CDR3 here is CASSGSSQGLGNQETQYF. CDR3 nucleotide sequence: TGCGCCAGCAGCGGATCGTCACAGGGGCTGGGGAACCAAGAGACCCAGTACTTC.

This chain joins TRBV9 and TRBJ2-1; 9 nucleotides agree with TRBD2. CDR1 and CDR2 (germline): SGDLS, YYNGEE. The CDR3 extends over 18 amino acids. Trimming at V came to 4 bases and at J to 4 bases, leaving 15 bases not matched to a gene. Written as DNA, the CDR3 is TGTGCCAGCAGCACCCCCCGGGAACGACTAGCGGATTACAATGAGCAGTTCTTC. It codes for CASSTPRERLADYNEQFF.

In its sample, this clone was seen once. The J gene is TRBJ1-1, the V gene TRBV18; TRBD1 matches at 7 bases. The CDR3 length is 16 residues. The J segment lost 1 base and the V segment lost 1 base, leaving 6 bases of the junction unmatched. CDR1 and CDR2 (germline): KGHSH, LQKENI. The CDR3 bases are TGTGCCAGCTCACCACAACAGGGGTCGGGGAACACTGAAGCTTTCTTT. Its translation: CASSPQQGSGNTEAFF.

The sample holds one count of this clone. This chain uses TRBV6-1 with TRBJ1-3, with a weak D call TRBD1 (5 bases). CDR1 is MNHNS and CDR2 is SASEGT in the germline V gene. V shed 6 bases and J shed 4 bases, with 13 bases lying between them. The CDR3 loop spans 14 amino acids. The CDR3 spells CASSREVGGNTIYF. The CDR3 nucleotides are TGTGCCAGCAGCAGGGAAGTAGGAGGAAACACCATATATTTT.